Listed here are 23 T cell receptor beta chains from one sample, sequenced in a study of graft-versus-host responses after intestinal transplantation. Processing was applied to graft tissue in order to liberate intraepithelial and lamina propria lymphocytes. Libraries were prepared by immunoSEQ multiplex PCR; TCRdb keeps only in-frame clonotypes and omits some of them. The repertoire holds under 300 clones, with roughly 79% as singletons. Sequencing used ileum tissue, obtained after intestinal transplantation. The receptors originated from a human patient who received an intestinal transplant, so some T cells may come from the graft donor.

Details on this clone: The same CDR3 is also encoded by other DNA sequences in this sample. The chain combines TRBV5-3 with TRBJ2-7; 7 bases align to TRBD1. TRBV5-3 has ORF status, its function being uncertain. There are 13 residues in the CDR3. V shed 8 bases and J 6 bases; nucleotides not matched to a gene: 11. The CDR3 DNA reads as TGTGCCAGCAGCCGAACTACAGGGGCCGAGCAGTACTTC. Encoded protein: CASSRTTGAEQYF.

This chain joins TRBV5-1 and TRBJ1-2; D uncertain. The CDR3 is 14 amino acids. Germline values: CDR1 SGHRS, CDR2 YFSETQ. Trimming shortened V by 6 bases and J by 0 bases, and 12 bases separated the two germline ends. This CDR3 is CASKEMGTNYGYTF. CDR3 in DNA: TGCGCCAGCAAGGAGATGGGTACTAACTATGGCTACACCTTC.

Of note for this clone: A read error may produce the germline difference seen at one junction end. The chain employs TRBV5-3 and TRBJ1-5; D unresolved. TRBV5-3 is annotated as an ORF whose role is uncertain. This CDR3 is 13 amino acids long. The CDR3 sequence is CASSLAYNQPQHF. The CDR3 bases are TGTGCCAGCAGCTTGGCCTATAATCAGCCCCAGCATTTT.

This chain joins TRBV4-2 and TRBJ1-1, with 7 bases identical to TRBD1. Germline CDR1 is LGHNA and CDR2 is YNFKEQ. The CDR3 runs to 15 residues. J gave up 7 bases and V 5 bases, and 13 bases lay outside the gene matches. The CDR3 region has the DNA TGTGCCAGCAGCTCGACAGGGAGGAGAGCGAATGAAGCTTTCTTT. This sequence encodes CASSSTGRRANEAFF.

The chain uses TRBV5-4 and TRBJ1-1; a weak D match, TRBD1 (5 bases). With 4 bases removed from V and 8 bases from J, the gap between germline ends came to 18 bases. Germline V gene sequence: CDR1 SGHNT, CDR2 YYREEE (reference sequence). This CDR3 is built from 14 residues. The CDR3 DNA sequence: TGTGCCAGCAGCCGGACGACCGGGGGGTTGGAAGCTTTCTTT. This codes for CASSRTTGGLEAFF.

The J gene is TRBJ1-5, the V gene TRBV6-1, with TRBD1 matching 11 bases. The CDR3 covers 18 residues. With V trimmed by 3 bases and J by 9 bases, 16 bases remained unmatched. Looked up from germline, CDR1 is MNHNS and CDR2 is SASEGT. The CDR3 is CASSDVLDRGPPWVPQHF. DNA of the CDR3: TGTGCCAGCAGTGATGTGTTGGACAGGGGGCCCCCGTGGGTGCCCCAGCATTTT.

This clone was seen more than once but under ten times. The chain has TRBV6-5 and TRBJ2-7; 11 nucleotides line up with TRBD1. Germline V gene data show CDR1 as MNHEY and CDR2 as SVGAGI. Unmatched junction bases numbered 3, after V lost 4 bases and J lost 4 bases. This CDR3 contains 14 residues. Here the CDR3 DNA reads TGTGCCAGCAGTTTAGGGACAGGGGGATACGAGCAGTACTTC. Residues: CASSLGTGGYEQYF.

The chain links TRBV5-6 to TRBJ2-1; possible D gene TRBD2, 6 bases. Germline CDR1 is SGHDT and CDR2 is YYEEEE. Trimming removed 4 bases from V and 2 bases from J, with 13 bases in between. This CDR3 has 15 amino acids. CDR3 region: CASSNRGTPYNEQFF. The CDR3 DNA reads TGTGCCAGCAGCAACCGGGGGACCCCCTACAATGAGCAGTTCTTC.

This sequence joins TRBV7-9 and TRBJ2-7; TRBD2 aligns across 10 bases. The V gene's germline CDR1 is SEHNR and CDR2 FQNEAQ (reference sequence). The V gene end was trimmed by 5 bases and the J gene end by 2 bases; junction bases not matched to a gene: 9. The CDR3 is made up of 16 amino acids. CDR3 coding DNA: TGTGCCAGCAGCACGGCGGAGAGCGGGAGGGCCTACGAGCAGTACTTC. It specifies CASSTAESGRAYEQYF.

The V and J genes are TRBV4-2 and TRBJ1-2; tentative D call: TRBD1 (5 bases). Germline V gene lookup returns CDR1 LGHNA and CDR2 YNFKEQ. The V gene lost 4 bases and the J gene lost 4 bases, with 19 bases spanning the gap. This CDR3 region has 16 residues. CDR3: CASSLKDKGWTYGYTF. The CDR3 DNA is TGTGCCAGCAGCCTAAAGGACAAAGGTTGGACCTATGGCTACACCTTC.

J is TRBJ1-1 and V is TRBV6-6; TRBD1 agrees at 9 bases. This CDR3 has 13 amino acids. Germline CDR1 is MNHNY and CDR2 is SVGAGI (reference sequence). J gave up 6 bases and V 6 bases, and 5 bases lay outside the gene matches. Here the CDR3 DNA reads TGTGCCAGCAGGAGGGGGACAGGGCCTGAAGCTTTCTTT. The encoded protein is CASRRGTGPEAFF.

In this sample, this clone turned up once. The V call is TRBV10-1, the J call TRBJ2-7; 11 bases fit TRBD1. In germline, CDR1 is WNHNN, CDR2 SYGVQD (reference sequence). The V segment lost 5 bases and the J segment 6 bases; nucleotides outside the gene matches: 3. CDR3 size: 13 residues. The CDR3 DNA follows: TGCGCCAGCAGTCGGACAGGGGGCTCCGAGCAGTACTTC. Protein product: CASSRTGGSEQYF.

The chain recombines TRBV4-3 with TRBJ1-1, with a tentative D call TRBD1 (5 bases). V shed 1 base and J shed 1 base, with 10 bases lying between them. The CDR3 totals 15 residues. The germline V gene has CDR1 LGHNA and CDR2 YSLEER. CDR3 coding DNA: TGCGCCAGCAGCCAAGCAGGGACTGGGAACACTGAAGCTTTCTTT. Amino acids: CASSQAGTGNTEAFF.

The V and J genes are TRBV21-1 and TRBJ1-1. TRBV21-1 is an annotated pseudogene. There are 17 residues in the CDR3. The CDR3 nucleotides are TGTGCCAGCAGCCGGTGCGTAGGCTACACAATTCGCACTGAAGCTTTCTTT. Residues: CASSRCVGYTIRTEAFF.

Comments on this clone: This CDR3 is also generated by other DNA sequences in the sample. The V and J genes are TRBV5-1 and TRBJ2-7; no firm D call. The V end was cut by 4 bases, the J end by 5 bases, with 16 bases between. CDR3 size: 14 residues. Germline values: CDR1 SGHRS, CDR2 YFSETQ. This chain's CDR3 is CASSGRTQDHEQYF. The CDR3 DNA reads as TGCGCCAGCAGCGGGCGGACCCAGGACCACGAGCAGTACTTC.

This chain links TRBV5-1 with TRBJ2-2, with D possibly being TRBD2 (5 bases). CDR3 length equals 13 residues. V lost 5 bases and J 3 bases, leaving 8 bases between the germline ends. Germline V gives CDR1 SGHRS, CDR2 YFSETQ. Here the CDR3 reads CASRRVDTGELFF. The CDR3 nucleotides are TGCGCCAGCAGGAGGGTTGACACCGGGGAGCTGTTTTTT. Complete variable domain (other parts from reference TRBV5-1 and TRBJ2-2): KAGVTQTPRYLIKTRGQQVTLSCSPISGHRSVSWYQQTPGQGLQFLFEYFSETQRNKGNFPGRFSGRQFSNSRSEMNVSTLELGDSALYLCASRRVDTGELFFGEGSRLTVL.

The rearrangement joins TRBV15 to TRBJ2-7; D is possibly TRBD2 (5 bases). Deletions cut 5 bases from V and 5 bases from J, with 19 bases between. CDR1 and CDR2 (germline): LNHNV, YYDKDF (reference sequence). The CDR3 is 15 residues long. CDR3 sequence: CATSFEGRTRHEQYF. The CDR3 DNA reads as TGTGCCACCAGCTTCGAGGGCCGGACGCGCCACGAGCAGTACTTC. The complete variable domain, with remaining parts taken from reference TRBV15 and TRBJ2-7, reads DAMVIQNPRYQVTQFGKPVTLSCSQTLNHNVMYWYQQKSSQAPKLLFHYYDKDFNNEADTPDNFQSRRPNTSFCFLDIRSPGLGDTAMYLCATSFEGRTRHEQYFGPGTRLTVT.

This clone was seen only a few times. Written as DNA, the CDR3 is TGTGCCGCAAGACTAGCGGGCTCCTACAATGAGCAGTTCTTC. It translates to CAARLAGSYNEQFF. The chain combines TRBV27 with TRBJ2-1; TRBD2 aligns across 10 bases. The V and J ends lost 11 bases and 0 bases, in that order; junction bases with no gene match: 4. The CDR3 covers 14 residues. The germline gives CDR1 MNHEY, CDR2 SMNVEV (reference sequence).

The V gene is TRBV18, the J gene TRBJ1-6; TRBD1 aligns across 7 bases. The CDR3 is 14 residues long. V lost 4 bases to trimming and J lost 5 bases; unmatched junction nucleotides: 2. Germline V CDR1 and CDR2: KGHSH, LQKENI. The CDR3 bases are TGTGCCAGCTCACGGGACAGAAATAATTCACCCCTCCACTTT. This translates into CASSRDRNNSPLHF.

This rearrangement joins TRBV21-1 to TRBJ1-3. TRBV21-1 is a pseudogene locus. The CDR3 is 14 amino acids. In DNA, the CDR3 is TGTGCCAGCAGGCTACAACACGCACGAAACACCATATATTTT. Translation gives CASRLQHARNTIYF.

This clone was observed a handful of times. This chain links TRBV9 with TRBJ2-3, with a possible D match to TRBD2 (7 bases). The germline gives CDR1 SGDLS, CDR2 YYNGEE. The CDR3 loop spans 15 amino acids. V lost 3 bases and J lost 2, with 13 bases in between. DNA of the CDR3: TGTGCCAGCAGCGGTGGGGGGGCTGACACAGATACGCAGTATTTT. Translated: CASSGGGADTDTQYF.

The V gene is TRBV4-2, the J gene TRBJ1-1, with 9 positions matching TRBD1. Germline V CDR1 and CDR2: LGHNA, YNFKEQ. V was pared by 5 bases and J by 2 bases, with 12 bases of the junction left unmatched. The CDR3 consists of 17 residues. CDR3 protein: CASSRGQGTGLNTEAFF. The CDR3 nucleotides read TGTGCCAGCAGCAGAGGACAGGGGACCGGTCTTAACACTGAAGCTTTCTTT.

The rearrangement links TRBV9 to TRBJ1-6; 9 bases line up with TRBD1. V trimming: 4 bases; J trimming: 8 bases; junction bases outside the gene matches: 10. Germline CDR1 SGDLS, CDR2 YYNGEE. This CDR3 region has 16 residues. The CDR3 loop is CASSFRDRDSYSPLHF. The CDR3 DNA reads TGTGCCAGCAGCTTCCGGGACAGGGACTCTTATTCACCCCTCCACTTT.